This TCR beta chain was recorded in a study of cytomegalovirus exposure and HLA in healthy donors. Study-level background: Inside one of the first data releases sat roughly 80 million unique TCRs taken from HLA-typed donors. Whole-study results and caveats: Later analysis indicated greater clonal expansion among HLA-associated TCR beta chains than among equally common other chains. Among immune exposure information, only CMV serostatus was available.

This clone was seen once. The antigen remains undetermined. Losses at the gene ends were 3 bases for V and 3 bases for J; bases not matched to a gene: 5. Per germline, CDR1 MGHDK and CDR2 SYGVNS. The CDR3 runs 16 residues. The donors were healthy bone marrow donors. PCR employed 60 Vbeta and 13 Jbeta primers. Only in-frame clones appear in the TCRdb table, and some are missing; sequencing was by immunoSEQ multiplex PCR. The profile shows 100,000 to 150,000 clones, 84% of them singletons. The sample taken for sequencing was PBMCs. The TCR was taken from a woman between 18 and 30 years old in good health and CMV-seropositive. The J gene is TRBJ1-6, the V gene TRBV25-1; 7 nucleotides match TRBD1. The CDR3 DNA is TGTGCCAGCAGTGACGGCCGGGACAGCTATAATTCACCCCTCCACTTT. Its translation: CASSDGRDSYNSPLHF.